A selection of T cell receptor beta chains follows, all from one sample in a study of T cells in localized non-small cell lung cancer. Clones were read by immunoSEQ multiplex PCR, and TCRdb kept only the in-frame ones, dropping some. Of approximately 31,000 clones listed, around 90% are singletons. The sample here was peripheral blood, taken before any cancer treatment. The receptor source for this set is a female donor aged 60 or older with stage I lung adenocarcinoma. CDR3s include the opening cysteine and the closing phenylalanine or tryptophan. A D gene is named only where the DNA matches it firmly. Clone sizes are given selectively: once, few, many, or a class where the clone is expanded.

TRBD2	TRBV27	TRBJ2-3	.	CASRSLAGGKDTQYF	TGTGCCAGCAGGTCCCTAGCGGGAGGGAAAGATACGCAGTATTTT
TRBD2	TRBV7-3	TRBJ2-1	.	CASSPGASGGSYNEQFF	TGTGCCAGCAGCCCTGGGGCTAGCGGAGGGTCCTACAATGAGCAGTTCTTC
.	TRBV15	TRBJ2-5	.	CATSGDGGGWTTQYF	TGTGCCACCAGCGGAGATGGCGGGGGCTGGACGACCCAGTACTTC
TRBD1	TRBV27	TRBJ1-2	.	CASSPRQGRDYGYTF	TGTGCCAGCAGTCCCCGACAGGGAAGGGACTATGGCTACACCTTC
TRBD2	TRBV2	TRBJ2-7	.	CASSLAGKDEQYF	TGTGCCAGCTCCCTAGCGGGTAAAGACGAGCAGTACTTC
.	TRBV6-5	TRBJ1-1	.	CASNQNPTGGTEAFF	TGTGCCAGCAATCAAAACCCGACGGGGGGCACTGAAGCTTTCTTT
.	TRBV28	TRBJ1-2	.	CASSLQAAPLGYTF	TGTGCCAGCAGTTTACAGGCAGCTCCTCTTGGCTACACCTTC
.	TRBV7-2	TRBJ2-4	.	CASSPGLAKNIQYF	TGTGCCAGCAGCCCGGGACTAGCCAAAAACATTCAGTACTTC
TRBD1	TRBV5-1	TRBJ1-1	.	CASSLGDSSWVTTEAFF	TGCGCCAGCAGCTTAGGGGACAGTTCGTGGGTCACCACTGAAGCTTTCTTT
TRBD1	TRBV27	TRBJ2-7	.	CASSWSGGEQYF	TGTGCCAGCAGTTGGTCAGGGGGCGAGCAGTACTTC
.	TRBV18	TRBJ1-1	.	CASSPPGNTEAFF	TGTGCCAGCTCACCACCGGGGAACACTGAAGCTTTCTTT
.	TRBV4-2	TRBJ2-5	.	CASSQDAGQLETQYF	TGTGCCAGCAGCCAAGATGCGGGCCAGCTGGAGACCCAGTACTTC
.	TRBV2	TRBJ2-1	.	CATLGHRNGEQFF	TGTGCCACCTTGGGCCATCGGAATGGTGAGCAGTTCTTC
.	TRBV29-1	TRBJ1-2	.	CSVEDQTQETYGYTF	TGCAGCGTTGAAGATCAGACACAGGAAACCTATGGCTACACCTTC
TRBD1	TRBV4-3	TRBJ1-2	.	CASSRGQSSYGYTF	TGCGCCAGCAGCCGGGGACAGTCTTCCTATGGCTACACCTTC
.	TRBV2	TRBJ2-3	.	CASSVKDTQYF	TGTGCCAGCAGTGTTAAAGATACGCAGTATTTT
.	TRBV6-1	TRBJ1-1	.	CASSDWVANTEAFF	TGTGCCAGCAGTGATTGGGTCGCGAACACTGAAGCTTTCTTT
.	TRBV7-3	TRBJ1-1	.	CASSLGEETEAFF	TGTGCCAGCAGCTTAGGGGAGGAGACTGAAGCTTTCTTT
.	TRBV2	TRBJ1-2	.	CASSRDGPSNYGYTF	TGTGCCAGCAGCCGGGACGGACCCTCTAACTATGGCTACACCTTC
TRBD2	TRBV28	TRBJ2-7	.	CASSFPSGSNEQYF	TGTGCCAGCAGTTTTCCTAGCGGGTCCAACGAGCAGTACTTC
TRBD2	TRBV10-1	TRBJ2-3	.	CANQNSGIKVGTQYF	TGCGCCAACCAAAATAGCGGGATAAAGGTAGGTACGCAGTATTTT
.	TRBV30	TRBJ1-1	.	CAWSVRFDTEAFF	TGTGCCTGGAGTGTAAGGTTCGACACTGAAGCTTTCTTT
TRBD1	TRBV10-2	TRBJ2-5	once	CASSSTGSETQYF	TGCGCCAGCAGTTCGACAGGGTCAGAGACCCAGTACTTC
TRBD2	TRBV5-1	TRBJ2-5	few	CASSLQAGAPETQYF	TGCGCCAGCAGCCTGCAAGCGGGAGCTCCAGAGACCCAGTACTTC
.	TRBV9	TRBJ1-4	.	CASSAGAGLNEKLFF	TGTGCCAGCAGCGCGGGGGCAGGGTTAAATGAAAAACTGTTTTTT
TRBD2	TRBV9	TRBJ2-3	.	CASSVGALAGGADTQYF	TGTGCCAGCAGCGTAGGGGCCCTAGCGGGAGGGGCAGATACGCAGTATTTT
.	TRBV7-9	TRBJ1-4	once	CASSLTIANEKLFF	TGTGCCAGCAGCTTAACTATCGCTAATGAAAAACTGTTTTTT
.	TRBV18	TRBJ1-2	.	CASSPPQGSGGYTF	TGTGCCAGCTCACCTCCACAGGGCTCGGGGGGCTACACCTTC
.	TRBV4-1	TRBJ1-2	.	CASSQDVYGGRAYGYTF	TGCGCCAGCAGCCAAGACGTCTACGGGGGCCGCGCCTATGGCTACACCTTC
TRBD1	TRBV6-4	TRBJ2-1	.	CASSAQGVEQFF	TGTGCCAGCAGTGCTCAGGGGGTCGAGCAGTTCTTC
TRBD2	TRBV7-2	TRBJ2-3	.	CASSARTSGITDTQYF	TGTGCCAGCAGCGCCCGGACTAGCGGGATCACAGATACGCAGTATTTT
TRBD1	TRBV9	TRBJ2-1	.	CASSVVSGQVWDEQFF	TGTGCCAGCAGCGTAGTGTCGGGACAGGTATGGGATGAGCAGTTCTTC
.	TRBV7-3	TRBJ2-2	.	CASSLTGGPVTGELFF	TGTGCCAGCAGCTTAACGGGGGGGCCCGTCACCGGGGAGCTGTTTTTT
TRBD1	TRBV7-2	TRBJ2-4	.	CASSRRGGQGVTQYF	TGTGCCAGCAGCCGTAGAGGAGGACAGGGGGTAACTCAGTACTTC
.	TRBV5-4	TRBJ2-4	.	CASSPSPLGVENIQYF	TGTGCCAGCAGCCCCTCCCCCCTAGGGGTCGAAAACATTCAGTACTTC
.	TRBV28	TRBJ1-2	.	CASSPGNYGYTF	TGTGCCAGCAGTCCGGGTAACTATGGCTACACCTTC
TRBD2	TRBV6-5	TRBJ2-7	.	CASSPGLAGTYEQYF	TGTGCCAGCAGTCCCGGACTAGCGGGGACCTACGAGCAGTACTTC
.	TRBV10-1	TRBJ1-1	.	CASRKTLNTEAFF	TGCGCCAGCAGAAAGACACTAAACACTGAAGCTTTCTTT
.	TRBV28	TRBJ1-1	.	CASSFVGGNTEAFF	TGTGCCAGCAGTTTTGTAGGAGGGAACACTGAAGCTTTCTTT
TRBD1	TRBV15	TRBJ2-2	.	CATSPQGMGTNTGELFF	TGTGCCACCAGTCCACAGGGGATGGGCACGAACACCGGGGAGCTGTTTTTT
.	TRBV5-8	TRBJ2-7	.	CASSFSYEQYF	TGTGCCAGCAGCTTTTCCTACGAGCAGTACTTC
.	TRBV6-5	TRBJ2-7	.	CASWRLEGNYEQYF	TGTGCCAGCTGGCGGTTAGAGGGGAACTACGAGCAGTACTTC
TRBD2	TRBV4-3	TRBJ2-7	.	CASSQTSDSSYEQYF	TGCGCCAGCAGCCAGACTAGCGACAGCTCCTACGAGCAGTACTTC
.	TRBV18	TRBJ1-4	.	CASSPPTGEKLFF	TGTGCCAGCTCACCACCGACGGGTGAAAAACTGTTTTTT
TRBD1	TRBV6-1	TRBJ1-2	.	CASSGGQGGYGYTF	TGTGCCAGCAGTGGAGGACAGGGAGGCTATGGCTACACCTTC
.	TRBV7-9	TRBJ1-1	.	CASSFLGVTEAFF	TGTGCCAGCAGCTTCCTAGGGGTCACTGAAGCTTTCTTT
.	TRBV5-6	TRBJ1-2	once	CASSSNYGYTF	TGTGCCAGCAGCTCTAACTATGGCTACACCTTC
TRBD1	TRBV10-3	TRBJ2-7	.	CATTGTGYYEQYF	TGTGCCACCACCGGGACAGGGTACTACGAGCAGTACTTC
.	TRBV5-6	TRBJ1-5	once	CASSSRVSNQPQHF	TGTGCCAGCAGCTCCAGGGTTAGCAATCAGCCCCAGCATTTT
TRBD1	TRBV30	TRBJ1-5	.	CAWSSGTVNQPQHF	TGTGCCTGGAGTTCCGGGACAGTCAATCAGCCCCAGCATTTT
.	TRBV7-2	TRBJ2-1	.	CASSPGQPNEQFF	TGTGCCAGCAGCCCCGGACAGCCCAATGAGCAGTTCTTC
TRBD2	TRBV2	TRBJ2-7	.	CASSDRSGRIGEQYF	TGTGCCAGCAGTGATCGTAGCGGGAGGATCGGCGAGCAGTACTTC
TRBD1	TRBV11-3	TRBJ2-7	once	CASSPGGAGRGAYEQYF	TGTGCCAGCAGCCCAGGGGGCGCGGGCCGCGGGGCCTACGAGCAGTACTTC
TRBD1	TRBV4-3	TRBJ1-2	.	CASSPGTDHPNYGYTF	TGCGCCAGCAGCCCGGGGACAGATCATCCTAACTATGGCTACACCTTC
.	TRBV6-1	TRBJ1-4	.	CASSRALRSEKLFF	TGTGCCAGCAGTCGCGCGCTTCGCAGTGAAAAACTGTTTTTT
.	TRBV28	TRBJ1-2	.	CASSAGAGYYGYTF	TGTGCCAGCAGCGCAGGGGCGGGGTACTATGGCTACACCTTC
.	TRBV2	TRBJ1-6	.	CASKPGDWSPLHF	TGTGCCAGCAAGCCAGGGGATTGGTCACCCCTCCACTTT
.	TRBV4-3	TRBJ1-2	.	CASSQDYGGGGYGYTF	TGCGCCAGCAGCCAAGATTATGGCGGGGGTGGTTATGGCTACACCTTC
.	TRBV11-2	TRBJ2-3	.	CASSLDATGPQYF	TGTGCCAGCAGCTTAGATGCGACAGGTCCGCAGTATTTT
TRBD1	TRBV6-6	TRBJ2-1	.	CASSYEQGWNEQFF	TGTGCCAGCAGTTACGAACAGGGGTGGAATGAGCAGTTCTTC